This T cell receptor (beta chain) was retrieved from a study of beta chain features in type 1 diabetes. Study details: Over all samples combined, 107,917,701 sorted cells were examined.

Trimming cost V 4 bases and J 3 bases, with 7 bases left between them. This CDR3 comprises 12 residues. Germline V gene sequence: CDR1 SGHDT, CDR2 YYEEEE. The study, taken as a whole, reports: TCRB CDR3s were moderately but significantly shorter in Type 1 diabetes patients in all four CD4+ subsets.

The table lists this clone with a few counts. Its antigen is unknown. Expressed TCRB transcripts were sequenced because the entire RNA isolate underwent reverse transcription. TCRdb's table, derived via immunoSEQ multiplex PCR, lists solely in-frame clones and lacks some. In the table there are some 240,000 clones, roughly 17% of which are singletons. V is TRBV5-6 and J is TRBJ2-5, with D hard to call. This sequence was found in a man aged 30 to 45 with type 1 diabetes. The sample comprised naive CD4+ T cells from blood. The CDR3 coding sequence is TGTGCCAGCAGCCTGGTAGAAGAGACCCAGTACTTC. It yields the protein CASSLVEETQYF. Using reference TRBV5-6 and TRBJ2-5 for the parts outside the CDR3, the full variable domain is DAGVTQSPTHLIKTRGQQVTLRCSPKSGHDTVSWYQQALGQGPQFIFQYYEEEERQRGNFPDRFSGHQFPNYSSELNVNALLLGDSALYLCASSLVEETQYFGPGTRLLVL.